This TCR beta chain was found in a study of CD8 T cells in ankylosing spondylitis. Study-level findings and limits: Disease-associated clones were CD8+ and fairly uncommon in peripheral blood.

Concerning this clonotype itself: Antigen: not known.

TCRdb re-called the 5' RACE reads through MiXCR, storing one row per CDR3 protein. The data contain some 340,000 distinct CDR3 sequences, roughly 14% of them singletons. Germline V CDR1 and CDR2: LGHNA, YNFKEQ. Deletions cut 0 bases from V and 2 bases from J, with 11 bases between. The CDR3 is 16 residues long. The sample was blood, either unsorted or a sorted T cell fraction (not recorded which). This TCR was sampled from a male donor with ankylosing spondylitis or in good health (not recorded which). This chain connects TRBV4-2 to TRBJ2-4; possibly TRBD2 for D (5 bases). The CDR3 reads CASSQDGERTKNIQYF. Here the CDR3 DNA reads TGTGCCAGCAGCCAAGATGGGGAGAGGACCAAAAACATTCAGTACTTC.